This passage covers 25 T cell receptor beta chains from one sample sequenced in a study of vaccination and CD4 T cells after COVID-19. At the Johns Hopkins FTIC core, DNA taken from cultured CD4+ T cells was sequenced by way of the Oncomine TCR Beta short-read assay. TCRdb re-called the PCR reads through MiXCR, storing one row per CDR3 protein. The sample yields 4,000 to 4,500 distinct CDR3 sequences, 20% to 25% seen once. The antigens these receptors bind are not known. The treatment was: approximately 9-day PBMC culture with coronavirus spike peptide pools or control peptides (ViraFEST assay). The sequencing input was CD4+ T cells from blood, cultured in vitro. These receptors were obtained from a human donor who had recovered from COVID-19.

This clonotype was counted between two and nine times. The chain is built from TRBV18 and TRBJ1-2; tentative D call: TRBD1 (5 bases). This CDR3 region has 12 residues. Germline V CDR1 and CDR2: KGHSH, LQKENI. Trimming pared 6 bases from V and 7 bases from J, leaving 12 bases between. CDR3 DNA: TGTGCCAGCTCGTTACCGGGGGGTGGCTACACCTTC. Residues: CASSLPGGGYTF.

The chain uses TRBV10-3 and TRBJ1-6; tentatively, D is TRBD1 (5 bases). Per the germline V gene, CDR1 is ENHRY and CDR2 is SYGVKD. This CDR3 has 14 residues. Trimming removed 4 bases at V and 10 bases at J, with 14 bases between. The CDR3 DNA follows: TGTGCCATCAGTGTGACAGAGGACGGCTCACCCCTCCACTTT. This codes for CAISVTEDGSPLHF.

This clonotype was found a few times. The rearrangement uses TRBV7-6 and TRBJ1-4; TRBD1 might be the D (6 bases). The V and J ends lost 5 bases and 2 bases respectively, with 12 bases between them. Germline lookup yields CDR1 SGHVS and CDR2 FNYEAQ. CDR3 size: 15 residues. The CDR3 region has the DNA TGTGCCAGCAGCGACCAGGGGATGACTAATGAAAAACTGTTTTTT. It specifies CASSDQGMTNEKLFF.

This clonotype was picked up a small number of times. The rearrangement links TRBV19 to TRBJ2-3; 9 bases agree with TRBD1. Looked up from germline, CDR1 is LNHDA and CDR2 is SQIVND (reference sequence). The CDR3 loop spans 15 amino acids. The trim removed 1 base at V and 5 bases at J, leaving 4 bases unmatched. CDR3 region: CASSIGDRVEDTQYF. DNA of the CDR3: TGTGCCAGTAGTATAGGGGACAGGGTAGAAGATACGCAGTATTTT.

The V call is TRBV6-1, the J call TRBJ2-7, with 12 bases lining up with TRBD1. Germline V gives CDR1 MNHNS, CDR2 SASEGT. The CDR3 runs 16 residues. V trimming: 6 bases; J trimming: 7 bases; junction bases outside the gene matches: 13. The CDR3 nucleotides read TGTGCCAGCAGCATGGGGGGGGGACAGGGGGCAGGTGAGCAGTACTTC. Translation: CASSMGGGQGAGEQYF.

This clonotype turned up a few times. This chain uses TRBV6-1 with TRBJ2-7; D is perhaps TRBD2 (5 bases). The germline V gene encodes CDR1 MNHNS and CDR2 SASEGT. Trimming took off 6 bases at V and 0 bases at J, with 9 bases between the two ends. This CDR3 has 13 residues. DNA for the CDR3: TGTGCCAGCAGCCAAGCGGCCTCCTACGAGCAGTACTTC. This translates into CASSQAASYEQYF.

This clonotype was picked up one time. The CDR3, as DNA: TGTGCCAGCAGCCGACCCGGGTTAGGGGGGCGAGCTTCGAGTGAGCAGTACTTC. Protein product: CASSRPGLGGRASSEQYF. The chain combines TRBV6-1 with TRBJ2-7; D could derive from TRBD1 or TRBD2 (6 bases each). The CDR3 runs to 18 residues. V was shortened by 6 bases and J by 7 bases, with 31 bases between the two germline ends. Germline values: CDR1 MNHNS, CDR2 SASEGT.

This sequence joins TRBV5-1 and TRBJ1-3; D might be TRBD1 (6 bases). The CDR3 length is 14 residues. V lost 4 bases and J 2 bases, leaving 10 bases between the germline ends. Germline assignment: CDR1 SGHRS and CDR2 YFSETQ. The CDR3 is CASSERGAGNTIYF. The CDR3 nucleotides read TGCGCCAGCAGCGAGAGGGGGGCTGGAAACACCATATATTTT. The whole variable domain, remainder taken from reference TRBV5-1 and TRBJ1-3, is KAGVTQTPRYLIKTRGQQVTLSCSPISGHRSVSWYQQTPGQGLQFLFEYFSETQRNKGNFPGRFSGRQFSNSRSEMNVSTLELGDSALYLCASSERGAGNTIYFGEGSWLTVV.

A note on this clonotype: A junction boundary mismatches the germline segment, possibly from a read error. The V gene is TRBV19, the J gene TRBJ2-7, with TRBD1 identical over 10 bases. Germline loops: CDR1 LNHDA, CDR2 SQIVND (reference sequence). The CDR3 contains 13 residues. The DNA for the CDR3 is TGTGACAGTAGGGACAGGGGTTCCTACGAGCAGTACTTC. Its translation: CDSRDRGSYEQYF.

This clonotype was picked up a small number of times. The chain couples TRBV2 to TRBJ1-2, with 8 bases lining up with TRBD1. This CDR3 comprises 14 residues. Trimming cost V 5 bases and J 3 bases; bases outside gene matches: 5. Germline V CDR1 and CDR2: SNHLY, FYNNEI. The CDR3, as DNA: TGTGCCAGCAGTCCAGGGGGCGCAGACTATGGCTACACCTTC. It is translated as CASSPGGADYGYTF.

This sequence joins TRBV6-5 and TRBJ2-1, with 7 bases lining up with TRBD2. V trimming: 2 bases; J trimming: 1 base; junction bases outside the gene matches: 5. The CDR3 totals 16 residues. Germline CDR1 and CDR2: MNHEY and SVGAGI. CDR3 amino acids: CASSYARGGSYNEQFF. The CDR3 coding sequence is TGTGCCAGCAGTTACGCCCGCGGGGGATCCTACAATGAGCAGTTCTTC.

CDR3 coding DNA: TGCGCCAGCAGCTTGGATGGGGGGGCGTATGGCTACACCTTC. Protein: CASSLDGGAYGYTF. The V call is TRBV5-1, the J call TRBJ1-2, with a weak D call TRBD1 (6 bases). V lost 0 bases and J 5 bases, leaving 11 bases between the germline ends. This CDR3 is built from 14 residues. The germline CDR1 and CDR2 sequences are SGHRS and YFSETQ. Combining the CDR3 with reference TRBV5-1 and TRBJ1-2 gives the whole variable domain KAGVTQTPRYLIKTRGQQVTLSCSPISGHRSVSWYQQTPGQGLQFLFEYFSETQRNKGNFPGRFSGRQFSNSRSEMNVSTLELGDSALYLCASSLDGGAYGYTFGSGTRLTVV.

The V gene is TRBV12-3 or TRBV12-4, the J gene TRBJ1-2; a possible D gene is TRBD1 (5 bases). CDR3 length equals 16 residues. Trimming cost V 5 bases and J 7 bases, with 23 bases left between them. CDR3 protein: CASSPLMESREGGYTF. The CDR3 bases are TGTGCCAGCAGTCCTCTTATGGAGTCCAGGGAGGGTGGCTACACCTTC.

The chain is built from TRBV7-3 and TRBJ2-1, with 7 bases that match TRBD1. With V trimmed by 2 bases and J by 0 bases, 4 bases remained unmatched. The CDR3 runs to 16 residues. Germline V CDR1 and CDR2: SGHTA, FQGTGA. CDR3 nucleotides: TGTGCCAGCAGCTTATCTGGGGACAGCTCCTACAATGAGCAGTTCTTC. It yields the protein CASSLSGDSSYNEQFF.

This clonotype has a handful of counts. The CDR3 sequence: CASSRGPTSTEAFF. The CDR3 region has the DNA TGTGCCAGCAGCCGGGGACCGACCTCCACTGAAGCTTTCTTT. The genes are TRBV12-3 or TRBV12-4 and TRBJ1-1; weak D call: TRBD1 (5 bases). Trimming shortened V by 6 bases and J by 4 bases, and 15 bases separated the two germline ends. This CDR3 contains 14 residues.

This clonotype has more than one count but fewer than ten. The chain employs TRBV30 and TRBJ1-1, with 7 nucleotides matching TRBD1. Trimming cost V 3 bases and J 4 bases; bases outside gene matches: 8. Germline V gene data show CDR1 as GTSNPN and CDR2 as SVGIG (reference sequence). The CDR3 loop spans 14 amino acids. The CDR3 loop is CAWRTQGGTTEAFF. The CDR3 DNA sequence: TGTGCCTGGAGGACGCAGGGGGGCACCACTGAAGCTTTCTTT.

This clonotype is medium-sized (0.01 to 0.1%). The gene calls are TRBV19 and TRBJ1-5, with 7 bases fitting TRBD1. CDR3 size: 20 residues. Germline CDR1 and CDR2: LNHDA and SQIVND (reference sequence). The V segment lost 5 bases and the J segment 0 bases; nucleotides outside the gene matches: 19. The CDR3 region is CASSPSVKQGLGYSNQPQHF. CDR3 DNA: TGTGCCAGTAGTCCCAGTGTTAAACAGGGGTTGGGGTATAGCAATCAGCCCCAGCATTTT.

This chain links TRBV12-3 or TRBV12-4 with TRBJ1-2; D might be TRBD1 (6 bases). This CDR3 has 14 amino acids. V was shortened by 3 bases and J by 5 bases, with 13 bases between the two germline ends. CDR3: CASSFLDRVYGYTF. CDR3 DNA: TGTGCCAGCAGTTTTTTGGACAGAGTATATGGCTACACCTTC.

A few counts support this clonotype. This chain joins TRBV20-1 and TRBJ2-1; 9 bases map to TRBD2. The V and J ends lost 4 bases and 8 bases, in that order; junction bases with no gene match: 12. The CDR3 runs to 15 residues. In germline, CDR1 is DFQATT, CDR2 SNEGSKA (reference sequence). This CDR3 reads CSAISGGSLRDEQFF. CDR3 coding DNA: TGCAGTGCTATTAGCGGGGGTTCTCTTAGAGATGAGCAGTTCTTC.

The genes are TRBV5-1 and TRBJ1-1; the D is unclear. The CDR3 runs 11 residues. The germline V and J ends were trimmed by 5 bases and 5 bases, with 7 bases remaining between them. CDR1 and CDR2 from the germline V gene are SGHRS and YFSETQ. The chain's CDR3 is CASRRETEAFF. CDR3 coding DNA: TGCGCCAGCAGGCGGGAGACTGAAGCTTTCTTT.

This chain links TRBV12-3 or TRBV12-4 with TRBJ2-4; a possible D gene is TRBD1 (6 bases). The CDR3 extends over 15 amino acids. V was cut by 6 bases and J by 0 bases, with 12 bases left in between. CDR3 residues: CASRHRDLAKNIQYF. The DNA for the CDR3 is TGTGCCAGCAGGCACAGGGATCTAGCCAAAAACATTCAGTACTTC.

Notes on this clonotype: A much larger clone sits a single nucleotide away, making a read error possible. In DNA form, the CDR3 reads TGTGCCAACAGCTCGCCAGACAGGTACCAAGAGACCCAGTACTTC. Encoded protein: CANSSPDRYQETQYF. The V call is TRBV11-2, the J call TRBJ2-5, with D perhaps TRBD1 (6 bases). The CDR3 spans 15 residues. The V gene's germline CDR1 is SGHAT and CDR2 FQNNGV.

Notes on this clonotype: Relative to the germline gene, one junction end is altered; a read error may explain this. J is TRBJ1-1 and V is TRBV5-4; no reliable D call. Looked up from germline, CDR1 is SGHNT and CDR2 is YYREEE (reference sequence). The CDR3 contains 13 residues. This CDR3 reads CASSSTANTEALF. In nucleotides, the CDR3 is TGTGCCAGCAGCTCCACAGCGAACACTGAAGCTCTCTTT. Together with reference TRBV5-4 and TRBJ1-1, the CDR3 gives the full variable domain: ETGVTQSPTHLIKTRGQQVTLRCSSQSGHNTVSWYQQALGQGPQFIFQYYREEENGRGNFPPRFSGLQFPNYSSELNVNALELDDSALYLCASSSTANTEALFGQGTRLTVV.

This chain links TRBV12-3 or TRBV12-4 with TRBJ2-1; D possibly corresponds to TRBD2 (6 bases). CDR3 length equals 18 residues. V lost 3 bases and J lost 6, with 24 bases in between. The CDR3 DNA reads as TGTGCCAGCAGTTTTCCTCTCAGCGGGCCGCACGGGGGCAATGAGCAGTTCTTC. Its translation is CASSFPLSGPHGGNEQFF.

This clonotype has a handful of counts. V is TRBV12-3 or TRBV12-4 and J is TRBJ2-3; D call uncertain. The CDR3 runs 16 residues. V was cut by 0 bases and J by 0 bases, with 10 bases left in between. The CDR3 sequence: CASSLARRLSTDTQYF. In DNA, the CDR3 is TGTGCCAGCAGTTTAGCACGGCGACTGAGCACAGATACGCAGTATTTT.